This record looks at one TCR beta chain sequence and its context. Its matching antigen is unknown. This sample was taken from a study of T cell repertoires in cytomegalovirus infection. CDR3 size: 15 residues. Looked up from germline, CDR1 is MNHEY and CDR2 is SMNVEV (reference sequence). V lost 6 bases and J 12 bases, leaving 21 bases between the germline ends. TCRdb redid the calling of the reads with MiXCR, one entry per CDR3 protein. The sample holds about 890,000 distinct CDR3 sequences, around 32% seen once. The clonotype comes from a human donor in good health (CMV status not recorded). Some clones in this sample may be carry-over from other donors' samples. The V call is TRBV27, the J call TRBJ1-6; D is possibly TRBD1 (5 bases). The sample here was cultured CD8+ T cells from PBMCs, taken from culture after CMV antigen stimulation. CDR3 sequence: CASRPLGAGWGPLHF. The CDR3, as DNA: TGTGCCAGCAGGCCCCTCGGGGCTGGTTGGGGACCCCTCCACTTT.